The 27 T cell receptor beta chains below come from one sample, sequenced in a study of shared clonotypes between healthy human individuals (dated by TCRdb to the early 2020s). The library was built by means of the immunoSEQ multiplex PCR assay. TCRdb's version of the immuneACCESS table is confined to in-frame rearrangements and falls short of the full clone set. An unresolved V gene accounts for under half of the shortfall where checked; the remainder is of unknown origin. This sample holds roughly 410,000 clones; 96% were observed only once. Of the sample, about 0.32% falls within the top ten clones. Sequenced input: memory CD8+ T cells sorted from blood. This sample's cell subset or site label indicates: CD45RO+ cells pooled with CCR7-negative TemRA cells. These receptors were collected from a man aged 30-40 years in good health.

This clone was detected only once. This chain uses TRBV2 with TRBJ1-2; weak D call: TRBD1 (5 bases). Germline V gene lookup returns CDR1 SNHLY and CDR2 FYNNEI. The CDR3 contains 15 residues. Trimming pared 6 bases from V and 0 bases from J, leaving 14 bases between. The CDR3 loop is CASRGTGPANYGYTF. The CDR3 DNA sequence: TGTGCCAGCAGGGGTACAGGTCCAGCTAACTATGGCTACACCTTC.

V and J are TRBV5-6 and TRBJ1-3; D might be TRBD1 (5 bases). CDR1 is SGHDT, CDR2 YYEEEE, per germline. The V and J ends lost 0 bases and 7 bases respectively, with 8 bases between them. CDR3 length: 13 amino acids. The CDR3 sequence is CASSLGGGNTIYF. The CDR3 nucleotides read TGTGCCAGCAGCTTGGGGGGCGGCAACACCATATATTTT.

The chain joins TRBV7-9 to TRBJ2-1, with 12 bases fitting TRBD2. Looked up from germline, CDR1 is SEHNR and CDR2 is FQNEAQ (reference sequence). The CDR3 runs 15 residues. V gave up 5 bases and J gave up 9 bases; unmatched junction bases: 8. CDR3 nucleotide sequence: TGTGCCAGCAGCCAGTCCGGACTAGCGGGATCTGAGCAGTTCTTC. Amino acids: CASSQSGLAGSEQFF.

Note on this clone: The sample holds other DNA sequences that translate to the same CDR3. J is TRBJ2-6 and V is TRBV18, with no clear D. V lost 1 base, J lost 0 bases, and 1 base lay in between. The germline CDR1 and CDR2 sequences are KGHSH and LQKENI. CDR3 length: 14 residues. In nucleotides, the CDR3 is TGTGCCAGCTCACCACTCTCTGGGGCCAACGTCCTGACTTTC. It is translated as CASSPLSGANVLTF.

J is TRBJ2-2 and V is TRBV9, with TRBD2 matching 7 bases. CDR1 is SGDLS, CDR2 YYNGEE, per germline. V lost 0 bases and J lost 4; bases outside the gene matches: 3. The length of the CDR3 is 15 residues. The CDR3 DNA is TGTGCCAGCAGCGTAGTCGGGACTACCACCGGGGAGCTGTTTTTT. Protein: CASSVVGTTTGELFF.

The V gene is TRBV4-1, the J gene TRBJ2-7; 9 bases fit TRBD1. CDR3 length: 14 amino acids. The germline CDR1 and CDR2 sequences are MGHRA and YSYEKL. J lost 3 bases, V lost 4 bases, and 4 bases had no gene match. In DNA, the CDR3 is TGCGCCAGCAGCCCGGCGACAGGGGGCTACGAGCAGTACTTC. Amino acids: CASSPATGGYEQYF.

The V gene is TRBV15, the J gene TRBJ1-2; D is ambiguous. CDR1 and CDR2 from the germline V gene are LNHNV and YYDKDF (reference sequence). The CDR3 is 15 amino acids. Trimming shortened V by 0 bases and J by 2 bases, and 10 bases separated the two germline ends. CDR3 in amino acids: CATSREVAGNYGYTF. The CDR3 DNA reads TGTGCCACCAGCAGAGAGGTTGCCGGAAACTATGGCTACACCTTC.

The V call is TRBV14, the J call TRBJ1-2; no clear D gene. Trimming cost V 5 bases and J 4 bases, with 8 bases left between them. The CDR3 sequence is 12 residues long. Germline V lookup: CDR1 SGHDN, CDR2 FVKESK. CDR3 amino acids: CASSGGSYGYTF. In nucleotides, the CDR3 is TGTGCCAGCAGCGGCGGAAGCTATGGCTACACCTTC. Looking up the rest from reference TRBV14 and TRBJ1-2 gives the full variable domain: EAGVTQFPSHSVIEKGQTVTLRCDPISGHDNLYWYRRVMGKEIKFLLHFVKESKQDESGMPNNRFLAERTGGTYSTLKVQPAELEDSGVYFCASSGGSYGYTFGSGTRLTVV.

In DNA form, the CDR3 reads TGTGCCAGCAGTTTATGGACACAAGAGACCCAGTACTTC. Encoded protein: CASSLWTQETQYF. This rearrangement joins TRBV27 to TRBJ2-5; weak D call: TRBD1 (5 bases). Trimming removed 1 base from V and 2 bases from J, with 5 bases in between. From germline, CDR1 is MNHEY and CDR2 SMNVEV (reference sequence). This CDR3 spans 13 amino acids.

The CDR3, as DNA: TGTGCCAGTAGTATGAGGAGGCTAGCGGGAGGCCTCGACGAGCAGTACTTC. Its translation is CASSMRRLAGGLDEQYF. The chain employs TRBV19 and TRBJ2-7; 11 nucleotides agree with TRBD2. The V gene's germline CDR1 is LNHDA and CDR2 SQIVND (reference sequence). The CDR3 covers 17 residues. V shed 3 bases, J shed 5 bases, and the junction held 12 bases outside the gene matches. The whole variable domain, filled in from reference TRBV19 and TRBJ2-7, reads DGGITQSPKYLFRKEGQNVTLSCEQNLNHDAMYWYRQDPGQGLRLIYYSQIVNDFQKGDIAEGYSVSREKKESFPLTVTSAQKNPTAFYLCASSMRRLAGGLDEQYFGPGTRLTVT.

The gene calls are TRBV19 and TRBJ2-4; unclear D gene. Germline V gene sequence: CDR1 LNHDA, CDR2 SQIVND (reference sequence). The CDR3 has 16 amino acids. V dropped 1 base and J dropped 0 bases, with 10 bases sitting between them. This CDR3 is CASSIAYSKAKNIQYF. The DNA of the CDR3 is TGTGCCAGTAGTATAGCCTACTCGAAAGCCAAAAACATTCAGTACTTC.

The chain links TRBV10-2 to TRBJ1-2, with 9 bases that match TRBD1. Germline CDR1 and CDR2: WSHSY and SAAADI. The CDR3 totals 14 residues. V was clipped by 6 bases and J by 4 bases; unmatched bases: 6. CDR3 residues: CASSGQGIGYGYTF. The CDR3 DNA sequence: TGCGCCAGCAGCGGACAGGGGATCGGCTATGGCTACACCTTC.

The chain joins TRBV27 to TRBJ2-7, with D perhaps being TRBD1 or TRBD2 (6 bases each). V was clipped by 2 bases and J by 0 bases, with 11 bases between them. CDR3 length equals 15 residues. Germline V lookup: CDR1 MNHEY, CDR2 SMNVEV (reference sequence). CDR3 in amino acids: CASSLRGDFSYEQYF. CDR3 sequence (DNA): TGTGCCAGCAGTTTAAGGGGGGACTTCTCCTACGAGCAGTACTTC.

This sequence joins TRBV19 and TRBJ1-2; 7 bases fit TRBD1. This CDR3 is 13 amino acids long. Germline V gene lookup returns CDR1 LNHDA and CDR2 SQIVND (reference sequence). The V segment lost 7 bases and the J segment 3 bases; nucleotides outside the gene matches: 5. Written as DNA, the CDR3 is TGTGCCAGTACAGGGGGAAACTACTATGGCTACACCTTC. Translating gives CASTGGNYYGYTF. The full variable domain, rest sourced from reference TRBV19 and TRBJ1-2, is DGGITQSPKYLFRKEGQNVTLSCEQNLNHDAMYWYRQDPGQGLRLIYYSQIVNDFQKGDIAEGYSVSREKKESFPLTVTSAQKNPTAFYLCASTGGNYYGYTFGSGTRLTVV.

The chain joins TRBV7-2 to TRBJ2-1, with TRBD1 matching 11 bases. This CDR3 region has 14 residues. The germline V gene has CDR1 SGHTA and CDR2 FQGNSA. V lost 5 bases to trimming and J lost 4 bases; unmatched junction nucleotides: 1. This CDR3 is CASSRDRGYNEQFF. For the CDR3, the DNA is TGTGCCAGCAGCCGGGACAGGGGGTACAATGAGCAGTTCTTC.

V gene TRBV10-3 combines with J gene TRBJ2-7; D unclear. V was shortened by 3 bases and J by 6 bases, with 9 bases between the two germline ends. Germline lookup yields CDR1 ENHRY and CDR2 SYGVKD. This CDR3 contains 12 residues. The CDR3 sequence is CAISEKGFEQYF. CDR3 DNA sequence: TGTGCCATCAGTGAAAAGGGATTCGAGCAGTACTTC.

V gene TRBV9 combines with J gene TRBJ1-2; D possibly corresponds to TRBD1 (6 bases). V was clipped by 3 bases and J by 5 bases, with 14 bases between them. CDR1 and CDR2 from the germline V gene are SGDLS and YYNGEE. The CDR3 runs 14 residues. CDR3 nucleotide sequence: TGTGCCAGCAGCGCCCACGGACAGAGTTATGGCTACACCTTC. As protein: CASSAHGQSYGYTF.

This chain uses TRBV4-2 with TRBJ2-7; a possible D gene is TRBD1 (5 bases). CDR1 is LGHNA, CDR2 YNFKEQ, per germline. The CDR3 length is 13 residues. Trimming removed 4 bases from V and 3 bases from J, with 10 bases in between. The CDR3 loop reads CASSPAGIYEQYF. The CDR3 DNA is TGTGCCAGCAGCCCCGCAGGGATCTACGAGCAGTACTTC.

The CDR3 nucleotides are TGTGCCAGCAACGGAATTAAAGCTTTCTTT. Its protein is CASNGIKAFF. The chain combines TRBV2 with TRBJ1-1; D not certain. The germline V and J ends were trimmed by 7 bases and 9 bases, with 9 bases remaining between them. The germline gives CDR1 SNHLY, CDR2 FYNNEI. CDR3 size: 10 residues.

As regards this clone: Other DNA sequences in this sample translate to the same CDR3. This chain connects TRBV18 to TRBJ2-5; no clear D. Germline values: CDR1 KGHSH, CDR2 LQKENI. The CDR3 covers 11 residues. Trimming shortened V by 4 bases and J by 3 bases, and 3 bases separated the two germline ends. CDR3 nucleotide sequence: TGTGCCAGCTCACTGAAAGAGACCCAGTACTTC. As protein: CASSLKETQYF.

The chain links TRBV28 to TRBJ2-1, with TRBD2 identical over 11 bases. CDR1 and CDR2 from the germline V gene are MDHEN and SYDVKM. Trimming removed 8 bases from V and 8 bases from J; junction bases left unmatched: 11. This CDR3 is built from 15 residues. The CDR3 loop reads CASGALAGGIYEQFF. CDR3 DNA sequence: TGTGCCAGCGGAGCCCTAGCGGGAGGTATCTATGAGCAGTTCTTC.

This clone was found once. The rearrangement uses TRBV7-6 and TRBJ1-5; 10 positions match TRBD1. CDR3 length equals 15 residues. CDR1 SGHVS and CDR2 FNYEAQ come from the germline V gene. The V segment lost 1 base and the J segment 5 bases; nucleotides outside the gene matches: 2. In DNA form, the CDR3 reads TGTGCCAGCAGCTTAGGGACAGGGGGGTATCAGCCCCAGCATTTT. It encodes CASSLGTGGYQPQHF.

The rearrangement uses TRBV5-6 and TRBJ2-7, with 7 bases fitting TRBD1. The ends lost 6 bases at V and 3 bases at J; junction bases unmatched: 6. The CDR3 is 13 residues long. Germline V gene sequence: CDR1 SGHDT, CDR2 YYEEEE. The CDR3 DNA is TGTGCCAGCACCGAAACAGGGGACTACGAGCAGTACTTC. Translated: CASTETGDYEQYF.

The chain uses TRBV9 and TRBJ2-2; 10 bases align to TRBD2. This CDR3 spans 16 amino acids. Per germline, CDR1 SGDLS and CDR2 YYNGEE. J was trimmed by 3 bases and V by 2 bases; bases with no gene match: 4. The CDR3: CASSVLAGAHTGELFF. In nucleotides, the CDR3 is TGTGCCAGCAGCGTTCTAGCGGGAGCTCACACCGGGGAGCTGTTTTTT.

The chain carries TRBV29-1 and TRBJ2-7; TRBD1 or TRBD2 may be the D gene (6 bases each). Germline V gives CDR1 SQVTM, CDR2 ANQGSEA. The CDR3 is 12 amino acids. DNA for the CDR3: TGCAGTCACAGGGAGGTCCACTACGAGCAGTACTTC. It is translated as CSHREVHYEQYF.

The chain has TRBV28 and TRBJ2-7; TRBD1 might be the D (6 bases). The germline V gene has CDR1 MDHEN and CDR2 SYDVKM. Trimming cost V 5 bases and J 2 bases, with 10 bases left between them. The CDR3 totals 13 residues. The CDR3: CASSPGTPYEQYF. CDR3 sequence (DNA): TGTGCCAGCAGTCCCGGGACACCCTACGAGCAGTACTTC. Supplemented by reference TRBV28 and TRBJ2-7, the full variable domain reads DVKVTQSSRYLVKRTGEKVFLECVQDMDHENMFWYRQDPGLGLRLIYFSYDVKMKEKGDIPEGYSVSREKKERFSLILESASTNQTSMYLCASSPGTPYEQYFGPGTRLTVT.

V and J are TRBV6-6 and TRBJ2-7; TRBD2 might be the D (6 bases). Germline CDR1 reads MNHNY; CDR2 reads SVGAGI (reference sequence). The CDR3 length is 16 residues. With 3 bases removed from V and 0 bases from J, the gap between germline ends came to 15 bases. The CDR3 sequence is CASSYGFTGDSYEQYF. The CDR3 DNA follows: TGTGCCAGCAGTTATGGGTTCACGGGGGACTCCTACGAGCAGTACTTC.